Listed below are T cell receptor beta chains from one sample, sequenced in a study of radiotherapy plus CTLA-4 blockade in lung cancer. Profiling relied on immunoSEQ multiplex PCR, and the TCRdb table lists in-frame clones only, not all of them. The sample includes 40,000 to 55,000 clones, approximately 71% of them seen just once. The material sequenced was peripheral blood, taken from a patient treated with radiotherapy plus ipilimumab. These receptors were taken from a human donor with non-small cell lung cancer whose response to radiotherapy plus ipilimumab could not be evaluated. Both conserved end residues are part of each CDR3. The D gene is left open where the match is weak. Only part of the rows carry a size: once, few, many, or a class if the clone is expanded.

TRBJ1-3	TRBV18	few	NA	TGTGCCAGCTCACCACCGTCAGTCACATCTGGAAACACCATATATTTT	CASSPPSVTSGNTIYF
TRBJ2-6	TRBV18	once	NA	TGTGCCAGCTCACCCGGACAAACTGGGGCCAACGTCCTGACTTTC	CASSPGQTGANVLTF
TRBJ1-5	TRBV19	NA	TRBD1	TGTGCCAGTAGTTTCAGGACAGGAATCAATCAGCCCCAGCATTTT	CASSFRTGINQPQHF
TRBJ2-1	TRBV2	NA	NA	TGTGCCAGCAGGCGAGGGCTGGTACTTGAGCAGTTCTTC	CASRRGLVLEQFF
TRBJ1-6	TRBV15	NA	NA	TGTGCCACCAGCAGAGACAGGGATTATAATTCACCCCTCCACTTT	CATSRDRDYNSPLHF
TRBJ2-5	TRBV7-2	NA	NA	TGTGCCAGCAGCCCGCCCGGACAAAGGGAGACCCAGTACTTC	CASSPPGQRETQYF
TRBJ2-3	TRBV27	NA	NA	TGTGCCAGCAGTTTATGGAGCCAGGGGGGTACAGATACGCAGTATTTT	CASSLWSQGGTDTQYF
TRBJ2-7	TRBV4-3	NA	NA	TGCGCCAGCAGCCAAGGGATGGGCACCACCTACGAGCAGTACTTC	CASSQGMGTTYEQYF
TRBJ1-2	TRBV30	once	TRBD1	TGTGCCTGGGGTAGGGACAGGCCCTATGGCTACACCTTC	CAWGRDRPYGYTF
TRBJ2-5	TRBV18	NA	TRBD2	TGTGCCAGCTCACCACCGGGACTAGGGGCAGAGACCCAGTACTTC	CASSPPGLGAETQYF
TRBJ1-2	TRBV5-1	NA	TRBD1	TGCGCCAGCAGCTTGGCCGCAGGGGGTAACTATGGCTACACCTTC	CASSLAAGGNYGYTF
TRBJ2-1	TRBV7-2	NA	NA	TGTGCCAGCAGCTGGCGGGATAGTGAGCAGTTCTTC	CASSWRDSEQFF
TRBJ2-7	TRBV4-1	NA	NA	TGCGCCAGCAGCCCCTATGAGGAGCATAACGAGCAGTACTTC	CASSPYEEHNEQYF
TRBJ2-7	TRBV6-6	NA	TRBD1	TGTGCCCACCGGGCAGGGGACAGCTCCTACGAGCAGTACTTC	CAHRAGDSSYEQYF
TRBJ2-1	TRBV7-2	NA	TRBD2	TGTGCCAGCAGCTCCTTAGCGGGAGGGGAGCAGTTCTTC	CASSSLAGGEQFF
TRBJ2-2	TRBV6-5	NA	NA	TGTGCCAGCAGTTACATTTCGGACACCGGGGAGCTGTTTTTT	CASSYISDTGELFF
TRBJ1-2	TRBV4-2	NA	TRBD1	TGTGCCAGCAGCCAGGACCTTGACAGGGTCGGCGGCTACACCTTC	CASSQDLDRVGGYTF
TRBJ1-2	TRBV20-1	NA	TRBD1	TGCAGTGCTGGACAGGGCTATGGCTACACCTTC	CSAGQGYGYTF
TRBJ1-6	TRBV19	NA	NA	TGTGCCAGTAGTATTATAGTAGAATCACCCCTCCACTTT	CASSIIVESPLHF
TRBJ2-7	TRBV19	NA	TRBD1	TGTGCCAGTACTACCCTCGACAGGGCCAACGAGCAGTACTTC	CASTTLDRANEQYF
TRBJ2-5	TRBV18	NA	TRBD1	TGTGCCAGCTCCGAACAGGGGGCGCGTTTGGAGACCCAGTACTTC	CASSEQGARLETQYF
TRBJ2-7	TRBV7-2	NA	NA	TGTGCCAGCAGCTTAGATTATGGTCAGGCTTACGAGCAGTACTTC	CASSLDYGQAYEQYF
TRBJ1-5	TRBV6-5	few	NA	TGTGCCAGCAGTTACTCCCGAGCTAGCAATCAGCCCCAGCATTTT	CASSYSRASNQPQHF
TRBJ1-4	TRBV5-5	NA	TRBD1	TGTGCCAGCAGCCCGGGGACAGGGGCGTTGGAAAAACTGTTTTTT	CASSPGTGALEKLFF
TRBJ2-7	TRBV28	NA	TRBD1	TGTGCCAGCAGCATAACCGGGACAGGGATTAACGAGCAGTACTTC	CASSITGTGINEQYF
TRBJ2-7	TRBV18	once	NA	TGTGCCAGCTCACCAGACCTCAGAAGAGAGGTCGAGCAGTACTTC	CASSPDLRREVEQYF
TRBJ2-7	TRBV20-1	NA	NA	TGCAGTGCTAGTGAGACGGCCGGGAGTTACTTC	CSASETAGSYF
TRBJ1-2	TRBV4-3	NA	NA	TGCGCCAGCAGCCAAGATCGGGAGGTAGGCTACACCTTC	CASSQDREVGYTF
TRBJ1-1	TRBV18	NA	TRBD1	TGTGCCAGCTCACCCACAGGGGTCGGTTGGAACACTGAAGCTTTCTTT	CASSPTGVGWNTEAFF
TRBJ2-7	TRBV5-6	NA	NA	TGTGCCAGCAGGGAATGGACATCGGACTACGAGCAGTACTTC	CASREWTSDYEQYF
TRBJ2-7	TRBV5-6	NA	TRBD1	TGTGCCAGCAGCTTGCCCCCAGCCCAGGGGGCAGAGCAGTACTTC	CASSLPPAQGAEQYF
TRBJ2-3	TRBV4-2	few	TRBD2	TGTGCCAGCAGCCCGGGACTAGCGGATGGGACAGATACGCAGTATTTT	CASSPGLADGTDTQYF
TRBJ1-2	TRBV27	NA	NA	TGTGCCAGCAGTTATTCGGTAGACTATGGCTACACCTTC	CASSYSVDYGYTF
TRBJ2-7	TRBV7-8	NA	NA	TGTGCCAGCAGCTCGACTGAGCCCTCCTACGAGCAGTACTTC	CASSSTEPSYEQYF
TRBJ2-1	TRBV30	few	TRBD2	TGTGCCTGGAGCACTAGCGGGAGTTGGAATGAGCAGTTCTTC	CAWSTSGSWNEQFF
TRBJ1-1	TRBV7-3	once	NA	TGTGCCAGCAGCTTTACAATTGACACTGAAGCTTTCTTT	CASSFTIDTEAFF
TRBJ1-1	TRBV15	NA	NA	TGTGCCACCAGCAGAGGCGGTGTGACTGAAGCTTTCTTT	CATSRGGVTEAFF
TRBJ2-5	TRBV30	NA	TRBD2	TGTGCCTGGAGTGTGGGACTAGCGGCATCAGCAGAGACCCAGTACTTC	CAWSVGLAASAETQYF
TRBJ1-5	TRBV28	NA	NA	TGTGCCAGCGAAGGGGGGGTCGGGTATTACGGCAATCAGCCCCAGCATTTT	CASEGGVGYYGNQPQHF
TRBJ2-3	TRBV5-1	NA	NA	TGCGCCAGCAGCTTGCGAGATACGCAGTATTTT	CASSLRDTQYF
TRBJ2-1	TRBV5-1	NA	TRBD1	TGCGCCAGCAGCCCTGGACAGGGGTCGTACAATGAGCAGTTCTTC	CASSPGQGSYNEQFF
TRBJ2-1	TRBV1	NA	NA	TGCACCAGCAGCCAGAAGCGGAGGAATGAGCAGTTCTTC	CTSSQKRRNEQFF
TRBJ2-1	TRBV19	few	TRBD2	TGTGCCAGTAGTAACCGTGGACTAGCGGGGGCCCTTTTCTTC	CASSNRGLAGALFF
TRBJ1-2	TRBV18	NA	TRBD1	TGTGCCAGCTCACCCCCCGGGACAGCCTCGGAAGGGGGCTACACCTTC	CASSPPGTASEGGYTF
TRBJ2-6	TRBV7-9	NA	NA	TGTGCCAGCAGCATCAGTTGGTCTGGGGCCAACGTCCTGACTTTC	CASSISWSGANVLTF
TRBJ1-1	TRBV4-2	NA	NA	TGTGCCAGCAGCCCTCGGGGGAACACTGAAGCTTTCTTT	CASSPRGNTEAFF
TRBJ1-1	TRBV15	NA	NA	TGTGCCACCAGCCCGGGGGGGGGCACTGAAGCTTTCTTT	CATSPGGGTEAFF
TRBJ1-1	TRBV27	NA	NA	TGTGCCAGCAGGGAGCACAGGCTGAACACTGAAGCTTTCTTT	CASREHRLNTEAFF
TRBJ2-1	TRBV4-2	NA	TRBD2	TGTGCCAGCAGCCCGAAGCGGGGGGCATACTACAATGAGCAGTTCTTC	CASSPKRGAYYNEQFF
TRBJ1-2	TRBV5-1	NA	TRBD1	TGCGCCAGCAGCTTGGGGACAGGGGGGCGCTATGGCTACACCTTC	CASSLGTGGRYGYTF
TRBJ2-1	TRBV7-9	NA	NA	TGTGCCAGCAGCAAAGCGGTTGAGCAGTTCTTC	CASSKAVEQFF
TRBJ1-2	TRBV6-4	NA	TRBD1	TGTGCCAGCAGTGACTCCAACAGGGGAACTGAAGGCTACACCTTC	CASSDSNRGTEGYTF
TRBJ1-5	TRBV4-2	NA	NA	TGTGCCAGCAGCCAAGATGCGGGGGGGGATCAGCCCCAGCATTTT	CASSQDAGGDQPQHF